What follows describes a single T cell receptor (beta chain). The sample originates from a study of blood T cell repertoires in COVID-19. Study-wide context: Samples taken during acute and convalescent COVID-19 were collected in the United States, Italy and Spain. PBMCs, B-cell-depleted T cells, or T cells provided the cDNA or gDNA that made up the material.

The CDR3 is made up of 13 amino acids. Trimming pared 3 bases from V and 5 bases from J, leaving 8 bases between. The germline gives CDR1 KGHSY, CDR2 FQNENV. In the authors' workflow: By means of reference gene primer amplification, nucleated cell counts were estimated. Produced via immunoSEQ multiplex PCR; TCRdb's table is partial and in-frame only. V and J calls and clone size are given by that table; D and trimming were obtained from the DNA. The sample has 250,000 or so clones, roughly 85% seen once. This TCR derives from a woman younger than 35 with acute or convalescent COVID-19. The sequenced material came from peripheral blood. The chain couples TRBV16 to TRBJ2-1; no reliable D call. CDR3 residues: CASSQRQDNEQFF. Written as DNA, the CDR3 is TGTGCCAGCAGCCAGAGACAAGACAATGAGCAGTTCTTC.